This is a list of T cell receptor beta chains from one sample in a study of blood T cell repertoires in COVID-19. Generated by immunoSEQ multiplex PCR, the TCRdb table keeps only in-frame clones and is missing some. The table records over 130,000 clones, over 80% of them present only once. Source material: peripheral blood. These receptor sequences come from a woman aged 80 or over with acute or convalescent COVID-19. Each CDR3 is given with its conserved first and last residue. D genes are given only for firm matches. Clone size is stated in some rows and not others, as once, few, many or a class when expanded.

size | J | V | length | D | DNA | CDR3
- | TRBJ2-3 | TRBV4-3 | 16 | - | TGCGCCAGCAGCCCCATCAGGGGGGCATTCGGAGATACGCAGTATTTT | CASSPIRGAFGDTQYF
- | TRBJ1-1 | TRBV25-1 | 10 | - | TGTGCCACCCTAGGGGTAAAGGCTTTCTTT | CATLGVKAFF
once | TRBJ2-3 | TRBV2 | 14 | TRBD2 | TGTGCCAGCAGTCGACTAGCGGGGGAGGATACGCAGTATTTT | CASSRLAGEDTQYF
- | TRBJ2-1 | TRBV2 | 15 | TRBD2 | TGTGCCAGCAGACAATTAGCGGGGGGGTATGATGAGCAGTTCTTC | CASRQLAGGYDEQFF
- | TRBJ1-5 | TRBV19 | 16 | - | TGTGCCAGTAGCCCACTCCAGGCTAATAGCAATCAGCCCCAGCATTTT | CASSPLQANSNQPQHF
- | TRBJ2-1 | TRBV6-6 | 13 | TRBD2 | TGTGCCAGCACAGGGACTAGATACAATGAGCAGTTCTTC | CASTGTRYNEQFF
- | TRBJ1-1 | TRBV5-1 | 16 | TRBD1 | TGCGCCAGCAGCGCCCGGGACAGGGGTTTGAACACTGAAGCTTTCTTT | CASSARDRGLNTEAFF
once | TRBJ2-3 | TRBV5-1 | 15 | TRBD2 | TGCGCCAGTGAACTAGCGGGGGGGCCGGCAGATACGCAGTATTTT | CASELAGGPADTQYF
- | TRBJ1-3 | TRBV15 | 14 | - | TGTGCCACCAGCAGAGATTACATGGGAGACACCATATATTTT | CATSRDYMGDTIYF
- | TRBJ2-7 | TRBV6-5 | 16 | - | TGTGCCAGCAGTTATGGAGGGCGCCGGGGCTCCTACGAGCAGTACTTC | CASSYGGRRGSYEQYF
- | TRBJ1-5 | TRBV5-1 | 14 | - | TGCGCCAGCAGCTTGGGGACGGGGGGGCAGCCCCAGCATTTT | CASSLGTGGQPQHF
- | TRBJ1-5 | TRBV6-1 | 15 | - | TGTGCCAGCAGTGAAGGACAGTGGAACAATCAGCCCCAGCATTTT | CASSEGQWNNQPQHF
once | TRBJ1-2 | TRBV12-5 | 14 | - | TGTGCTAGTGAAGGTAGGGCGGGGAGGAATGGCTACACCTTC | CASEGRAGRNGYTF
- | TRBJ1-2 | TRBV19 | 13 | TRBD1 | TGTGCCAGTTCGCAGGGGGTACACTATGGCTACACCTTC | CASSQGVHYGYTF
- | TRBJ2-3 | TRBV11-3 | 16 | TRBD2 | TGTGCCAGCAGCTGGTCTAGCGGGGGGACCACAGATACGCAGTATTTT | CASSWSSGGTTDTQYF
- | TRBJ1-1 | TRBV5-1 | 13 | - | TGCGCCAGCAGCTTAAGAGCGGACACTGAAGCTTTCTTT | CASSLRADTEAFF
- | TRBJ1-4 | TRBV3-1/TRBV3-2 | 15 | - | TGTGCCAGCAGCCAATCTAGGACAGTTGTAGGAAAACTGTTTTTT | CASSQSRTVVGKLFF
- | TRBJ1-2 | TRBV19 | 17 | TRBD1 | TGTGCCAGTAGACCACAGGGGGCGCTTGTGTCTGGCTATGGCTACACCTTC | CASRPQGALVSGYGYTF
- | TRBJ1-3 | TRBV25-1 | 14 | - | TGTGCCAGCACAGGTCGGGACTCTGGAAACACCATATATTTT | CASTGRDSGNTIYF
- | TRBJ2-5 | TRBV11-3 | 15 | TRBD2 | TGTGCCAGCAGCTCCGGACTAGCGAGTATCCAGACCCAGTACTTC | CASSSGLASIQTQYF
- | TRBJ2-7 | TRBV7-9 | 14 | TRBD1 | TGTGCCAGCAGCACCCGGGACAGGGCCTACGAGCAGTACTTC | CASSTRDRAYEQYF
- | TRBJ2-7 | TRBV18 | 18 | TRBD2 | TGTGCCAGCTCACCTCTAGCGGCGGGGCCGTCGAGCTCCTACGAGCAGTACTTC | CASSPLAAGPSSSYEQYF
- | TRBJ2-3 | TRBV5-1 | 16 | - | TGCGCCAGCAGCTTCGCGGGGGACACTAGCACAGATACGCAGTATTTT | CASSFAGDTSTDTQYF
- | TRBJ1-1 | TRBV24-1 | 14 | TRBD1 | TGTGCCACCAGAGCCGGGACAGGGAACACTGAAGCTTTCTTT | CATRAGTGNTEAFF
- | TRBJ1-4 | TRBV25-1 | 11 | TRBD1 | TGTGCCAGCAGTGTACAGGGGAAACTGTTTTTT | CASSVQGKLFF
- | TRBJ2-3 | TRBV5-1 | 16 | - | TGCGCCAGCAGACCGGCCCTGCCACAGGGTTCAGATACGCAGTATTTT | CASRPALPQGSDTQYF
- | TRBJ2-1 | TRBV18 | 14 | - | TGTGCCAGCTCACGGTTGAGCTCCTACAATGAGCAGTTCTTC | CASSRLSSYNEQFF
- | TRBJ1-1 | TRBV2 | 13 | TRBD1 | TGTGCCAGCAGTGAAGGCCAGGGGGGCCGAGCTTTCTTT | CASSEGQGGRAFF
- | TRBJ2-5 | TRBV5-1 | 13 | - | TGCGCCAGCAGCTCCCTCGAGGAAGAGACCCAGTACTTC | CASSSLEEETQYF
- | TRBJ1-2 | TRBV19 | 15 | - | TGTGCCAGTAGTATTGGAACAGGGAGATTCTATGGCTACACCTTC | CASSIGTGRFYGYTF
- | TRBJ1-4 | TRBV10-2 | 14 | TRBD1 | TGCGCCAGCAGGGGGACAGCAACTAATGAAAAACTGTTTTTT | CASRGTATNEKLFF
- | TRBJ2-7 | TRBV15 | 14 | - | TGTGCCACCAGCAGAGGTCGGGGAGCCTACGAGCAGTACTTC | CATSRGRGAYEQYF
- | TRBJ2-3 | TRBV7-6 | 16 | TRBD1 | TGTGCCAGCAGCTTAAGGGACAGGGCATACACAGATACGCAGTATTTT | CASSLRDRAYTDTQYF
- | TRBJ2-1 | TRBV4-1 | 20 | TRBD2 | TGCGCCAGCAGCCAAGTGTCGCGACTAGCGGGGGGGAGCTCCTACAATGAGCAGTTCTTC | CASSQVSRLAGGSSYNEQFF
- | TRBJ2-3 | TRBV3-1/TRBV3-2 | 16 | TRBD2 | TGTGCCAGCAGCCCGTTTCTAGCGGGGAACGGGGATACGCAGTATTTT | CASSPFLAGNGDTQYF
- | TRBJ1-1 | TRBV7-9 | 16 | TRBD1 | TGTGCCAGCAGCCAAGACAGGGGTAGAGGGAACACTGAAGCTTTCTTT | CASSQDRGRGNTEAFF
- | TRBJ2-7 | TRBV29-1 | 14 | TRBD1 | TGCAGCGTTGTGCCGGCGGCAGGGGGTTACGAGCAGTACTTC | CSVVPAAGGYEQYF
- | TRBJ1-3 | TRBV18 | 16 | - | TGTGCCAGCTCCGAGAACCTTGGTCCCTCTGGAAACACCATATATTTT | CASSENLGPSGNTIYF
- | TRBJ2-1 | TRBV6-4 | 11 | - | TGTGCCAGCAGTGAGGGCTATGAGCAGTTCTTC | CASSEGYEQFF
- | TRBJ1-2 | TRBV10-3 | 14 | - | TGTGCCATCAGTCTGGGAGGGGCTAACTATGGCTACACCTTC | CAISLGGANYGYTF
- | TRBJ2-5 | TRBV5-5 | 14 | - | TGTGCCAGCTCGTGGCAGGCCTCCCAAGAGACCCAGTACTTC | CASSWQASQETQYF
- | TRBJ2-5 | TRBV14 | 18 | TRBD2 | TGTGCCAGCAGCCAGAAGCCTTTGGGACTAGCGGGGGAAGAGACCCAGTACTTC | CASSQKPLGLAGEETQYF